The clone carrying this TCR beta chain came up once. V was pared by 6 bases and J by 10 bases, with 13 bases between. Germline V CDR1 and CDR2: MNHNY, SVGAGI (reference sequence). The CDR3 contains 12 residues. This entry belongs to a study of cytomegalovirus exposure and HLA in healthy donors. Primers: 60 Vbeta forward and 13 Jbeta reverse. Using immunoSEQ multiplex PCR, the repertoire was profiled, and TCRdb retains in-frame clones only, with some absent. This table has 100,000 or so clones, 76% appearing once. The genes are TRBV6-6 and TRBJ2-1; D is unresolved. The sequenced material came from PBMCs. This clonotype originated in a woman aged 50 to 60 in good health and CMV-seropositive. The CDR3 loop reads CASRLLGVEQFF. For the CDR3, the DNA is TGTGCCAGCAGACTCCTAGGAGTGGAGCAGTTCTTC.